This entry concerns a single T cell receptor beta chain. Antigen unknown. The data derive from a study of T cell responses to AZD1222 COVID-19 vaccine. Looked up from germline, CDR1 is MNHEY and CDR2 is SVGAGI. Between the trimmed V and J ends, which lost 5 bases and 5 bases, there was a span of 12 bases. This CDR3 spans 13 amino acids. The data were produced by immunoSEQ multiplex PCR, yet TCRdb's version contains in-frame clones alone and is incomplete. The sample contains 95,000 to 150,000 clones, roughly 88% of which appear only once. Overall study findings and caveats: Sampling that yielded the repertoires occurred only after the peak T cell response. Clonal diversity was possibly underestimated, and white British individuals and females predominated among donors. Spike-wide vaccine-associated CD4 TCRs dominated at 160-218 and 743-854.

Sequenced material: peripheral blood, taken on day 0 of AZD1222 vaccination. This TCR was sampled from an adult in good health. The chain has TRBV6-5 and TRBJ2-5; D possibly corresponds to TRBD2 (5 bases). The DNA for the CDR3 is TGTGCCAGCAGTCCGGACTTTCGGGAGACCCAGTACTTC. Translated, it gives CASSPDFRETQYF.